A selection of T cell receptor beta chains follows, all from one sample in a study of T cell responses to AZD1222 COVID-19 vaccine. The assay was immunoSEQ multiplex PCR, and TCRdb's table has in-frame clones only and misses some. The repertoire holds 70,000 to 95,000 clones, with approximately 90% as singletons. The source was peripheral blood, collected 28 days after the second AZD1222 dose. These receptors all stem from an adult who received the AZD1222 COVID-19 vaccine. CDR3s include the opening cysteine and the closing phenylalanine or tryptophan. A D gene is named only where the DNA matches it firmly. A clone size is listed for some rows: how often the clone was seen (once, few, many), or a class if it is expanded.

V gene	J gene	clone size	D gene	CDR3 DNA	CDR3 protein
TRBV5-1	TRBJ2-2	-	-	TGCGCCAGCAGCTTACCTATTAGGTCTAGCCCAGCCGGGGAGCTGTTTTTT	CASSLPIRSSPAGELFF
TRBV12-3/TRBV12-4	TRBJ2-7	-	-	TGTGCCAGCACCTCAGACAGGTTGCACGAGCAGTACTTC	CASTSDRLHEQYF
TRBV6-1	TRBJ2-1	-	TRBD2	TGTGCCAGCAGTGAACAGGCGGGGGGAAAAAATGAGCAGTTCTTC	CASSEQAGGKNEQFF
TRBV19	TRBJ1-5	-	TRBD1	TGTGCCAGTAGTATAGTGAAGGCTGGGGGTACAGGGGTCCCTCCCCTTAGCAATCAGCCCCAGCATTTT	CASSIVKAGGTGVPPLSNQPQHF
TRBV6-1	TRBJ2-3	-	-	TGTGCCAGCAGCCACCGGGGCCGAATAGGGGATACGCAGTATTTT	CASSHRGRIGDTQYF
TRBV4-1	TRBJ2-5	-	-	TGCGCCAGCAGCCAAGTCAACATGGGGCTACAAGAGACCCAGTACTTC	CASSQVNMGLQETQYF
TRBV12-2	TRBJ1-4	-	-	TGTGCAAGTCGCTGCCCGGACAGGGAGGATGAAAAACTGTTTTTT	CASRCPDREDEKLFF
TRBV14	TRBJ2-7	once	-	TGTGCCAGCAGCCAAGATTCCATTTGGACCGACTCCTACGAGCAGTACTTC	CASSQDSIWTDSYEQYF
TRBV28	TRBJ2-2	-	-	TGTGCCAGCAGTCCTGGACCAAACACCGGGGAGCTGTTTTTT	CASSPGPNTGELFF
TRBV7-2	TRBJ1-2	-	-	TGTGCCAGCAGCTTAAAACCGGGGGGCGTCGACACCTTC	CASSLKPGGVDTF
TRBV11-3	TRBJ2-1	-	TRBD2	TGTGCCAGCAGCTTACGAGGGGGATTAGCGGGAGGGTCCTACAATGAGCAGTTCTTC	CASSLRGGLAGGSYNEQFF
TRBV19	TRBJ2-2	-	TRBD2	TGTGCCAGTAGTAATCCGGGACTAGCGGGAGGGGTAGCCGGGGAGCTGTTTTTT	CASSNPGLAGGVAGELFF
TRBV28	TRBJ1-2	-	-	TGTGCCAGCAGTGCTAGGGGGTGGGACTATGGCTACACCTTC	CASSARGWDYGYTF